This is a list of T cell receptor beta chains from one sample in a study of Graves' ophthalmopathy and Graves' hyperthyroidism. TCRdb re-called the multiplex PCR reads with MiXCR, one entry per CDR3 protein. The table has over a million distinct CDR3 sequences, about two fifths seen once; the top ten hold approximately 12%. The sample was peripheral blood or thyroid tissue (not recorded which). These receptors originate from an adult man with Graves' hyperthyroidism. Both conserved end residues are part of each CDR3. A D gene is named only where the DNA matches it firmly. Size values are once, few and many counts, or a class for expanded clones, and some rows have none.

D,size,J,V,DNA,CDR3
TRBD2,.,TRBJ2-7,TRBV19,TGTGCCAGTAGTAAACCGGGACTAGCGGGAGTTACGGCCTACGAGCAGTACTTC,CASSKPGLAGVTAYEQYF
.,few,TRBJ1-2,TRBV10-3,TGTGCCATCAGTGAGTCGACTCGTGGTAGCGGGAGGAGAAACTATGGCTACACCTTC,CAISESTRGSGRRNYGYTF
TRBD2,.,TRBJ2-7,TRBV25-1,TGTGCCAGCAGTGAGTCGGGTGCAGGACTAGCGCCCTCCTACGAGCAGTACTTC,CASSESGAGLAPSYEQYF
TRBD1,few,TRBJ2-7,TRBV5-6,TGTGCCAGCAGCCACCGGGACAGGGGGCGGTACGAGCAGTACTTC,CASSHRDRGRYEQYF
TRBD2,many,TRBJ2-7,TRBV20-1,TGCAGTGCTAGAGACGCGACTAGCGGGAGTTTTTACGAGCAGTACTTC,CSARDATSGSFYEQYF
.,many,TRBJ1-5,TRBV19,TGTGCCAGTACCTTAACAGGTCTCCAGCATTTT,CASTLTGLQHF
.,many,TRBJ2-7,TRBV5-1,TGCGCCAGCAGCTTGGAGGTCCAGTACGAGCAGTACTTC,CASSLEVQYEQYF
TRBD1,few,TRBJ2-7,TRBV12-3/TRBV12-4,TGTGCCAGCAGTTTCCAGACAGGGGCTCGCGAGCAGTACTTC,CASSFQTGAREQYF
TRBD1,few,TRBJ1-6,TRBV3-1,TGTGCCAGCTCCCGGACAGGCACTAATTCACCCCTCCACTTT,CASSRTGTNSPLHF
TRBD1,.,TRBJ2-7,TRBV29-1,TGCAGCGTCTGGACAGGAGAGCAGTACTTC,CSVWTGEQYF
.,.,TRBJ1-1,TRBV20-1,TGCAGTGCCCCGACAGCGGTCGCTCCTGAAGCTTTCTTT,CSAPTAVAPEAFF
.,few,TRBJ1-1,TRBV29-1,TGCAGCGCCATAGCGGGGGAAGCTTTCTTT,CSAIAGEAFF
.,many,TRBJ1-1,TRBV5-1,TGTGCCAGCAGCTTAGCAGGGGACACTGAAGCTTTCTTT,CASSLAGDTEAFF
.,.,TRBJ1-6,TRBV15,TGTGCCACCAGCAGAGTTCAGGGGCACTCACCCCTCCACTTT,CATSRVQGHSPLHF
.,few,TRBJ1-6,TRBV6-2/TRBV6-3,TGTGCCAGCAGTTACACAGGCGGACGACGGAATTCACCCCTCCACTTT,CASSYTGGRRNSPLHF
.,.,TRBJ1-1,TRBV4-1,TGCGCCAGCAGCCAACCTTCACAGGGTTTTGATGAAGCTTTCTTT,CASSQPSQGFDEAFF
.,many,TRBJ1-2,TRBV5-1,TGCGCCAGCAGCTCCCCAGGACAGAAAATCTATGGCTACACCTTC,CASSSPGQKIYGYTF
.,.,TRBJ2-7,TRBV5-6,TGTGCCAGCACTCCACCGGGGGGCGGTTACGAGCAGTACTTC,CASTPPGGGYEQYF
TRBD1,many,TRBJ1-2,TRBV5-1,TGCGCCAGCAGCTCAGACAGGGGGCTGAACTATGGCTACACCTTC,CASSSDRGLNYGYTF
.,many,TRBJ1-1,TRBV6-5,TGTGCCACCCGACGGAGCATGAACACTGAAGCTTTCTTT,CATRRSMNTEAFF
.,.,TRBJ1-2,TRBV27,TGTGCCACCCTGGAAGGGACCTATGGCTACACCTTC,CATLEGTYGYTF
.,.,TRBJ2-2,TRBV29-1,TGCAGCGTAAACGGGAAAGGCGGGGAGCTGTTTTTT,CSVNGKGGELFF
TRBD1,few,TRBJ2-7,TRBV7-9,TGTGCCAGCATCCCCGGGGGGACAGGGCCTCACGAGCAGTACTTC,CASIPGGTGPHEQYF
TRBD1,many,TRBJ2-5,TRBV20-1,TGCAGTGCTAGGTGGGACAGGCGACGGAGTGAGACCCAGTACTTC,CSARWDRRRSETQYF
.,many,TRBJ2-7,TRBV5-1,TGCGCCAGCAGCCAGAACAGGGCTGGCGAGCAGTACTTC,CASSQNRAGEQYF
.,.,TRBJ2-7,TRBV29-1,TGCAGTTTGGCAGGGGCCTACGAGCAGTACTTC,CSLAGAYEQYF
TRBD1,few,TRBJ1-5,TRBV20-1,TGCAGTGCGGGACAGGGGGCTAGCAATCAGCCCCAGCATTTT,CSAGQGASNQPQHF
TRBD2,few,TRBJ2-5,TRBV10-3,TGTGCCATCGGTACTAGCGGGAGCGAGACCCAGTACTTC,CAIGTSGSETQYF
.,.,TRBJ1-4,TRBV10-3,TGTGCCATCAGGGGGGCAGCTAATGAAAAACTGTTTTTT,CAIRGAANEKLFF
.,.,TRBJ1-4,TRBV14,TGTGCCAGCAGTGCCGGGACAACTGCAACTAATGAAAAACTGTTTTTT,CASSAGTTATNEKLFF
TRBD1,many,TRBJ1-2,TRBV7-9,TGTGCCAGCAGCCAGCCGGGACAGGGGGTTTATGGCTACACCTTC,CASSQPGQGVYGYTF
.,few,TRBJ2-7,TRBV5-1,TGCGCCAGCAGCTTGGGGCCGGGGAACAACTCCTACGAGCAGTACTTC,CASSLGPGNNSYEQYF
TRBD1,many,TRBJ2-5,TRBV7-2,TGTGCCAGCAGCTTAGGGGTCGACAGGGTCGGAGAGACCCAGTACTTC,CASSLGVDRVGETQYF
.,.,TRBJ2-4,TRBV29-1,TGCAGCGTTGTGGGTGGGGCCAAAAACATCCAGTACTTC,CSVVGGAKNIQYF
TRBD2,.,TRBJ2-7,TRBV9,TGTGCCAGCAGCGCAGGACAGGGACTAGCGTACGAGCAGTACTTC,CASSAGQGLAYEQYF
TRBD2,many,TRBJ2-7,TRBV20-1,TGCAGTACCTCCGGGGTAGCGGGAGAGGACTCCTACGAGCAGTACTTC,CSTSGVAGEDSYEQYF
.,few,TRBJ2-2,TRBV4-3,TGCGCCAGCAGCCCCCGCCAGGGAGGTGACACCGGGGAGCTGTTTTTT,CASSPRQGGDTGELFF
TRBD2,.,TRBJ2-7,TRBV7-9,TGTGCCAGCAGCTCGCGGGGGGATAACTACGAGCAGTACTTC,CASSSRGDNYEQYF
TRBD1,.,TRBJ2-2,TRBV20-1,TGCAGTGCAACCAATCCCACAGGGGGCGGGGAGCTGTTTTTT,CSATNPTGGGELFF
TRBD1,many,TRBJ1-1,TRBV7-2,TGTGCCAGCAGCTTAACAGGGGATGGGGACACTGAAGCTTTCTTT,CASSLTGDGDTEAFF
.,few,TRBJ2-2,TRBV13,TGTGCCAGCAGCTTATGGGCGAACGGGGAGCTGTTTTTT,CASSLWANGELFF
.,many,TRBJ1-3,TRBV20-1,TGCAGTGCTAGAAGGGGGAGTCCCATCTCTGGAAACACCATATATTTT,CSARRGSPISGNTIYF
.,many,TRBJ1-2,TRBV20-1,TGCAGCCCGTGGGGGTTTCGGGGCTACACCTTC,CSPWGFRGYTF
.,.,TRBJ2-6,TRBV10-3,TGTGCCATCAGTGAGAGAGGAGGAACCCCTGGGGCCAACGTCCTGACTTTC,CAISERGGTPGANVLTF
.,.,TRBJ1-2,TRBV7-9,TGTGCCAGCAGCCAAGTCTCGGCCCTGGACGGCTACACCTTC,CASSQVSALDGYTF
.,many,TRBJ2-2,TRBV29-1,TGCAGCGTTACTCCAGGGGACCCCGGGGAGCTGTTTTTT,CSVTPGDPGELFF
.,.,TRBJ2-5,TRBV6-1,TGTGCCAGCAGTACTAACCGACAGGCGGGTCAAGAGACCCAGTACTTC,CASSTNRQAGQETQYF
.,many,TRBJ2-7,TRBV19,TGTGCCACCTCCTCTGCCTACGAGCAGTACTTC,CATSSAYEQYF
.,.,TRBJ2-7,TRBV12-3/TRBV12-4,TGTGCCAGCAGTTCCCCGGGACAAACCCACGAGCAGTACTTC,CASSSPGQTHEQYF
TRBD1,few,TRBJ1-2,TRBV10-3,TGTGCCAGCAGCGCCCCTGGACAGGTCTATGGCTACACCTTC,CASSAPGQVYGYTF
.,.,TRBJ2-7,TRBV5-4,TGTGCCAGCAGCAGGAGTGACAGGAGCCATTCCGAGCAGTACTTC,CASSRSDRSHSEQYF
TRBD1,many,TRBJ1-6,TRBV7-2,TGTGCCAGCAGCAGCAGACAGGGACTGAATTCACCCCTCCACTTT,CASSSRQGLNSPLHF
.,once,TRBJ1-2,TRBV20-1,TGCAGTCCCATGCCAGGGAGTAGTCGCTACAATGGCTACACCTTC,CSPMPGSSRYNGYTF
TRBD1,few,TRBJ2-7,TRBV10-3,TGTGCCACTTGGACAGGATCCACCTACGAGCAGTACTTC,CATWTGSTYEQYF
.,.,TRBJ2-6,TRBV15,TGTGCCACCAGCAGCCAAGGTGGGGGATCTGGGGCCAACGTCCTGACTTTC,CATSSQGGGSGANVLTF